Listed below are T cell receptor beta chains from one sample, sequenced in a study of post-analysis software for immune sequencing data. Each CDR3 protein is one row after TCRdb ran MiXCR on the PCR reads. The sample lists roughly 570,000 distinct CDR3 sequences, 34% seen once, with approximately 6% in the top ten. Sequenced material: blood. The receptor set was obtained from a girl aged 2 to 17 with multiple sclerosis. CDR3s include the opening cysteine and the closing phenylalanine or tryptophan. D genes are given only for firm matches. The size field is filled for only some rows; it gives once, few, many or a size class.

abundance: .
d_gene: .
len: 14
v_gene: TRBV3-1
j_gene: TRBJ1-4
CDR3nt: TGTGCCAGCAGCCAAAGGGAGAGTAGTGAAAAACTGTTTTTT
CDR3aa: CASSQRESSEKLFF

abundance: .
d_gene: .
len: 14
v_gene: TRBV10-3
j_gene: TRBJ2-4
CDR3nt: TGTGCCATCAGTGAGTCCAGAGACAAAAACATTCAGTACTTC
CDR3aa: CAISESRDKNIQYF

abundance: once
d_gene: .
len: 12
v_gene: TRBV27
j_gene: TRBJ2-1
CDR3nt: TGTGCCACTTCGCCCCCCGGGCCTTGGCAGTTCTTC
CDR3aa: CATSPPGPWQFF

abundance: few
d_gene: .
len: 16
v_gene: TRBV6-6
j_gene: TRBJ1-1
CDR3nt: TGTGCCAGCAGTTACCCCTTTAGGAGCATGAACACTGAAGCTTTCTTT
CDR3aa: CASSYPFRSMNTEAFF

abundance: few
d_gene: TRBD2
len: 16
v_gene: TRBV6-4
j_gene: TRBJ2-1
CDR3nt: TGTGCCAGGAGTGGTAGGACTAGCGGGGGGATCAATGAGCAGTTCTTC
CDR3aa: CARSGRTSGGINEQFF

abundance: .
d_gene: TRBD1
len: 13
v_gene: TRBV5-1
j_gene: TRBJ1-2
CDR3nt: TGCGCCAGTGCCCTGACAGGGAACTATGGCTACACCTTC
CDR3aa: CASALTGNYGYTF

abundance: .
d_gene: TRBD1
len: 14
v_gene: TRBV29-1
j_gene: TRBJ2-3
CDR3nt: TGCAGCGTTGCTCGACAGGGGGCCACAGATACGCAGTATTTT
CDR3aa: CSVARQGATDTQYF

abundance: many
d_gene: .
len: 11
v_gene: TRBV6-5
j_gene: TRBJ1-1
CDR3nt: TGTGCCAGCAGGAGAGATACTGAAGCTTTCTTT
CDR3aa: CASRRDTEAFF

abundance: .
d_gene: TRBD2
len: 16
v_gene: TRBV7-2
j_gene: TRBJ2-1
CDR3nt: TGTGCCAGCAGCGCTAGTTTGTCTAGCGGTTACAATGAGCAGTTCTTC
CDR3aa: CASSASLSSGYNEQFF

abundance: .
d_gene: .
len: 14
v_gene: TRBV5-1
j_gene: TRBJ2-5
CDR3nt: TGCGCCAGCAGCTTCTCCATGAACCAAGAGACCCAGTACTTC
CDR3aa: CASSFSMNQETQYF

abundance: few
d_gene: TRBD2
len: 16
v_gene: TRBV7-9
j_gene: TRBJ2-3
CDR3nt: TGTGCCAGCAGCTTAGCTAGCGGGGGGGGAAGAGATACGCAGTATTTT
CDR3aa: CASSLASGGGRDTQYF

abundance: few
d_gene: .
len: 16
v_gene: TRBV29-1
j_gene: TRBJ2-3
CDR3nt: TGCAGCGTTGGGCATGGAGGCTGGGCTAGCACAGATACGCAGTATTTT
CDR3aa: CSVGHGGWASTDTQYF

abundance: .
d_gene: TRBD2
len: 15
v_gene: TRBV7-8
j_gene: TRBJ2-1
CDR3nt: TGTGCCAGCACCCTACTAGCGGGGGGCGACAATGAGCAGTTCTTC
CDR3aa: CASTLLAGGDNEQFF

abundance: .
d_gene: .
len: 15
v_gene: TRBV7-6
j_gene: TRBJ2-1
CDR3nt: TGTGCCAGCAGCTATACCTCTAGCTCCTACAATGAGCAGTTCTTC
CDR3aa: CASSYTSSSYNEQFF

abundance: .
d_gene: TRBD1
len: 17
v_gene: TRBV5-1
j_gene: TRBJ2-5
CDR3nt: TGCGCCAGCAGCTTCTTGTGGACAGGCTTGTCCGGAGAGACCCAGTACTTC
CDR3aa: CASSFLWTGLSGETQYF

abundance: few
d_gene: .
len: 16
v_gene: TRBV15
j_gene: TRBJ2-4
CDR3nt: TGTGCCACCAGCACCGATAAGACGGGACACAAAAACATTCAGTACTTC
CDR3aa: CATSTDKTGHKNIQYF

abundance: few
d_gene: TRBD2
len: 15
v_gene: TRBV5-1
j_gene: TRBJ2-1
CDR3nt: TGCGCCAGCAGCTTGGAACGGGGGGACTACAATGAGCAGTTCTTC
CDR3aa: CASSLERGDYNEQFF

abundance: few
d_gene: .
len: 15
v_gene: TRBV20-1
j_gene: TRBJ2-4
CDR3nt: TGCAGTGCTCCCGGCACAGGGTTAGCCAAAAACATTCAGTACTTC
CDR3aa: CSAPGTGLAKNIQYF

abundance: few
d_gene: .
len: 16
v_gene: TRBV20-1
j_gene: TRBJ2-7
CDR3nt: TGCAGTGCTAGAGATCAGTCCCAGCGACTCGGGGACGAGCAGTACTTC
CDR3aa: CSARDQSQRLGDEQYF

abundance: few
d_gene: TRBD1
len: 15
v_gene: TRBV5-1
j_gene: TRBJ2-1
CDR3nt: TGCGCCAGCAGCTTAGGGGACAGGTCCTACAATGAGCAGTTCTTC
CDR3aa: CASSLGDRSYNEQFF

abundance: .
d_gene: TRBD2
len: 16
v_gene: TRBV5-1
j_gene: TRBJ2-3
CDR3nt: TGCGCCAGCAGCTTGGTCGGTAGCGGGGCACGGGATACGCAGTATTTT
CDR3aa: CASSLVGSGARDTQYF

abundance: .
d_gene: TRBD2
len: 16
v_gene: TRBV20-1
j_gene: TRBJ2-1
CDR3nt: TGCAGTGCTAGAGATAAGGGCGGGAGCTCCTACAATGAGCAGTTCTTC
CDR3aa: CSARDKGGSSYNEQFF

abundance: few
d_gene: .
len: 14
v_gene: TRBV6-6
j_gene: TRBJ1-2
CDR3nt: TGTGCCAGCAGTTACTCATCCCAAGGGGATGGCTACACCTTC
CDR3aa: CASSYSSQGDGYTF

abundance: few
d_gene: .
len: 16
v_gene: TRBV20-1
j_gene: TRBJ1-5
CDR3nt: TGCAGTGCTGAACCCTCGGGGGCCCTAAGCAATCAGCCCCAGCATTTT
CDR3aa: CSAEPSGALSNQPQHF

abundance: few
d_gene: .
len: 16
v_gene: TRBV6-5
j_gene: TRBJ1-3
CDR3nt: TGTGCCAGCAGCCCTTGGGCAGGTTCTATTGGAAACACCATATATTTT
CDR3aa: CASSPWAGSIGNTIYF

abundance: .
d_gene: TRBD1
len: 17
v_gene: TRBV7-9
j_gene: TRBJ1-6
CDR3nt: TGTGCCAGCAGCTCCTCCCCGGGGACAGGGGATAATTCACCCCTCCACTTT
CDR3aa: CASSSSPGTGDNSPLHF

abundance: .
d_gene: TRBD2
len: 16
v_gene: TRBV6-5
j_gene: TRBJ2-3
CDR3nt: TGTGCCAGCAGTTACAGAACTAGCGGGGGTATAGATACGCAGTATTTT
CDR3aa: CASSYRTSGGIDTQYF

abundance: few
d_gene: .
len: 15
v_gene: TRBV6-5
j_gene: TRBJ2-1
CDR3nt: TGTGCCAGCATTAACTCCCGGGACGACTACAATGAGCAGTTCTTC
CDR3aa: CASINSRDDYNEQFF

abundance: many
d_gene: .
len: 12
v_gene: TRBV29-1
j_gene: TRBJ2-7
CDR3nt: TGCAGCGTTGCTACAGGGCCCTACGAGCAGTACTTC
CDR3aa: CSVATGPYEQYF